What follows is one TCR beta chain and its context. The antigen it binds to is not known. No much larger clone exists at a distance of one base, and base qualities are not known. This entry belongs to a study of T-cell reconstitution after alpha-beta-depleted transplantation in children (dated by TCRdb to the mid-2010s). About the study as a whole: T-cell immune reconstitution after TCRalphabeta/CD19-depleted allogeneic hematopoietic cell transplantation in children was quantitatively tracked in the study by means of TCR repertoire profiling. What the research found in general, with its limitations: In some patients, the high TCRbeta diversity seen at day 60 was put down to recipient T cells and intrathymic progenitors that had survived conditioning. Over the following months the frequencies of hyperexpanded clones went down, and after one year T-cell counts and TCRbeta diversity were mostly credited to newly produced T cells. Apparently early alphabetaT-cell count recovery about two months after transplant reportedly relied on only several hundred rapidly expanded clones derived from non-depleted graft cells.

The library was built by means of PCR. These reads were obtained on an Illumina HiSeq 2500. Molecular barcoding was employed in the preparation of TCR libraries, with unique molecular identifiers being used to normalize TCRbeta repertoire quantification. TCRdb reprocessing: public reads trimmed at Q25 with fastp, clones called with MiXCR, in-frame beta chains kept. Entries that share a CDR3 protein sequence are merged under the most common genes and DNA. In this sample the table shows about 110,000 distinct CDR3 sequences, 5% to 7% of which occur a single time. Around 23% of the sample goes to the ten largest clones. The treatment or condition label for this specimen denotes: allogeneic hematopoietic cell transplantation with graft depleted of TCRalphabeta T cells and CD19 B cells. TCRalphabeta/CD19-depleted allogeneic hematopoietic cell grafts were given to the transplant recipients, all of whom were children.

Inclusive of the bounding cysteine and phenylalanine, the CDR3 is 15 residues long. Of all the DNA, just the CDR3 is kept, 45 bases in frame from base 1. From the germline V gene, CDR1 is SGDLS and CDR2 is YYNGEE. The V end loses 0 bases and the J end loses 0 bases, and a stretch of 10 bases separates them. This clonotype was sampled from a male patient between 2 and 10 years old who had a stem cell transplant for acute lymphoblastic leukemia, so the T cells may come from the graft donor. The chain is made from TRBV9 and TRBJ2-7, with a tentative D gene TRBD2 over 7 matching bases. Specimen: PBMCs, mostly from graft donor cells, collected 360 days after TCRalphabeta/CD19-depleted stem cell transplant. The bases are TGTGCCAGCAGCGTAGAGGGGGGGGGCTCCTACGAGCAGTACTTC. Translated, this gives CASSVEGGGSYEQYF.